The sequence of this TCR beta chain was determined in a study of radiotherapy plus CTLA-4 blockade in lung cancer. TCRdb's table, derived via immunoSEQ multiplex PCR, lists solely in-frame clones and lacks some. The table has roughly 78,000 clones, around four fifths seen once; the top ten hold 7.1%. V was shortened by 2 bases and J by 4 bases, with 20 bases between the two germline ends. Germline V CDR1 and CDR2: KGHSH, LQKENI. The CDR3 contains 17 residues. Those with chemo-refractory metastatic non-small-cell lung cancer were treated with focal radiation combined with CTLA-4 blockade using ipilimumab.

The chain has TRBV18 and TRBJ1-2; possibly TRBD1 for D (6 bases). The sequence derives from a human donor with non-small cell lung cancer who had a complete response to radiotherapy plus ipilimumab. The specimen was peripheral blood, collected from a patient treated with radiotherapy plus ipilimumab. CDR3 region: CASSPMSGQGTFYGYTF. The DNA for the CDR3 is TGTGCCAGCTCACCAATGTCCGGCCAGGGGACCTTCTATGGCTACACCTTC.